Listed below are T cell receptor beta chains from one sample, sequenced in a study of stem cell transplantation in POMP-related autoinflammatory disease. Assay used: immunoSEQ multiplex PCR; TCRdb lists only in-frame clones, some missing. The sample lists 9,500 to 14,000 clones; more than 75% were seen once. The source material was CD8+ T cells from PBMCs, sampled before stem cell transplantation. The receptors originated from a human donor with POMP-related autoinflammation and immune dysregulation (PRAID). The CDR3 runs from the conserved cysteine through the conserved F or W. D genes are given only for firm matches. Rows give clone size only sometimes, using once, few, many, or a class for an expanded clone.

V gene	clone size	J gene	D gene	CDR3 DNA	CDR3 protein
TRBV6-5	once	TRBJ2-2	.	TGTGCCAGCAGTTACGGTGGGGGTTCGGCCGGGGAGCTGTTTTTT	CASSYGGGSAGELFF
TRBV4-1	.	TRBJ1-5	.	TGCGCCAGCAGCCACCCGGGCGGGCAGCCCCAGCATTTT	CASSHPGGQPQHF
TRBV19	.	TRBJ1-2	.	TGTGCCAGTAGTATTCAAAGGGCCCCTCTCTCGAACTATGGCTACACCTTC	CASSIQRAPLSNYGYTF
TRBV30	once	TRBJ1-5	.	TGTGCCTGGAGTCCCCGCCAGGGATGGAATCAGCCCCAGCATTTT	CAWSPRQGWNQPQHF
TRBV4-1	.	TRBJ1-2	.	TGCGCCAGCAGCCAAGATTCAATGGGACCCCTTAGATACTATGGCTACACCTTC	CASSQDSMGPLRYYGYTF
TRBV5-6	.	TRBJ2-7	.	TGTGCCAGCAGCTTGGTTAGCCTTGGATACGAGCAGTACTTC	CASSLVSLGYEQYF
TRBV7-8	.	TRBJ1-5	.	TGTGCCAGCAGCTCCGGCAGGGGCAGCAATCAGCCCCAGCATTTT	CASSSGRGSNQPQHF
TRBV7-9	.	TRBJ1-2	.	TGTGCCAGCAGCTTAGGTGATCGCTATGGCTACACCTTC	CASSLGDRYGYTF
TRBV19	.	TRBJ2-6	TRBD1	TGTGCCTCGTGCCGGGACAGCTCGCTCTCTGGGGCCAACGTCCTGACTTTC	CASCRDSSLSGANVLTF
TRBV23-1	.	TRBJ1-5	TRBD1	TGCGCCAGCACCCCCACCAAGGACAGGAGTAGCAATCAGCCCCAGCATTTT	CASTPTKDRSSNQPQHF
TRBV7-6	.	TRBJ2-3	TRBD2	TGTGCCAGCAGCTCCATACTAGCGGGAGGAATCACAGATACGCAGTATTTT	CASSSILAGGITDTQYF
TRBV28	.	TRBJ2-6	.	TGTGCCAGCAGTTTAGTGGGGGCTACGGCTGGGGCCAACGTCCTGACTTTC	CASSLVGATAGANVLTF
TRBV6-5	once	TRBJ2-7	.	TGTGCCAGCAGTCCCCCGGGAGAGCAGTACTTC	CASSPPGEQYF
TRBV4-1	.	TRBJ2-5	.	TGCGCCAGCAGCCGGGCCGTGGGAGCAGAGACCCAGTACTTC	CASSRAVGAETQYF
TRBV19	.	TRBJ1-6	TRBD1	TGTGCCAGTAAGTCGACAGGGGCTTATAATTCACCCCTCCACTTT	CASKSTGAYNSPLHF
TRBV11-2	.	TRBJ1-2	TRBD1	TGTGCCAGCAGCTTCCCGGACAGGCTTATGGGTGGCTACACCTTC	CASSFPDRLMGGYTF
TRBV5-6	.	TRBJ1-3	.	TGTGCCAGCAGCTTGGCCGTCAGGGGCAAGGGAAACACCATATATTTT	CASSLAVRGKGNTIYF
TRBV7-8	once	TRBJ1-2	.	TGTGCCAGCAGCTTAGCGGGGGCGCCAAACCCGGCTTTTTATGGCTACACCTTC	CASSLAGAPNPAFYGYTF
TRBV10-3	few	TRBJ2-7	TRBD2	TGTGCCATCAGTGATCAACTAGCGGGAGGAGTACTCGAGCAGTACTTC	CAISDQLAGGVLEQYF
TRBV19	.	TRBJ2-1	TRBD2	TGTACCAGTGAACTAGCGGGAGGGTACAATGAGCAGTTCTTC	CTSELAGGYNEQFF
TRBV10-2	few	TRBJ1-6	.	TGCGCCAGCAGTCAACAGAGCTCCTATAATTCACCCCTCCACTTT	CASSQQSSYNSPLHF
TRBV5-1	few	TRBJ1-1	.	TGCGCCAGCAGCTTGGAGGGGGGTGAAGCTTTCTTT	CASSLEGGEAFF
TRBV27	.	TRBJ2-1	.	TGTGCCAGCAGTTTCATCGGGGTTGAGCAGTTCTTC	CASSFIGVEQFF
TRBV11-2	.	TRBJ2-7	.	TGTGCCAGCAGCTTCTCTGACTACGAGCAGTACTTC	CASSFSDYEQYF